This TCR beta chain was found in a study of pediatric ulcerative colitis. Sequencing depth was up to 500,000 reads per sample. Profiling relied on immunoSEQ multiplex PCR, and the TCRdb table lists in-frame clones only, not all of them. The repertoire consists of approximately 60,000 clones, with roughly nine tenths occurring once and the leading ten covering around 3.5%. The CDR3 sequence is 13 residues long. V lost 0 bases to trimming and J lost 9 bases, with 8 bases between them. Germline-derived CDR1 and CDR2 are MNHNS and SASEGT. Sequenced: blood. The chain joins TRBV6-1 to TRBJ2-2; no definite D call. The receptor's source is a boy aged 5-17 years with severe ulcerative colitis. CDR3 in DNA: TGTGCCAGCAGTGAAGCTAGGACCTGGGAGCTGTTTTTT. Translation: CASSEARTWELFF.